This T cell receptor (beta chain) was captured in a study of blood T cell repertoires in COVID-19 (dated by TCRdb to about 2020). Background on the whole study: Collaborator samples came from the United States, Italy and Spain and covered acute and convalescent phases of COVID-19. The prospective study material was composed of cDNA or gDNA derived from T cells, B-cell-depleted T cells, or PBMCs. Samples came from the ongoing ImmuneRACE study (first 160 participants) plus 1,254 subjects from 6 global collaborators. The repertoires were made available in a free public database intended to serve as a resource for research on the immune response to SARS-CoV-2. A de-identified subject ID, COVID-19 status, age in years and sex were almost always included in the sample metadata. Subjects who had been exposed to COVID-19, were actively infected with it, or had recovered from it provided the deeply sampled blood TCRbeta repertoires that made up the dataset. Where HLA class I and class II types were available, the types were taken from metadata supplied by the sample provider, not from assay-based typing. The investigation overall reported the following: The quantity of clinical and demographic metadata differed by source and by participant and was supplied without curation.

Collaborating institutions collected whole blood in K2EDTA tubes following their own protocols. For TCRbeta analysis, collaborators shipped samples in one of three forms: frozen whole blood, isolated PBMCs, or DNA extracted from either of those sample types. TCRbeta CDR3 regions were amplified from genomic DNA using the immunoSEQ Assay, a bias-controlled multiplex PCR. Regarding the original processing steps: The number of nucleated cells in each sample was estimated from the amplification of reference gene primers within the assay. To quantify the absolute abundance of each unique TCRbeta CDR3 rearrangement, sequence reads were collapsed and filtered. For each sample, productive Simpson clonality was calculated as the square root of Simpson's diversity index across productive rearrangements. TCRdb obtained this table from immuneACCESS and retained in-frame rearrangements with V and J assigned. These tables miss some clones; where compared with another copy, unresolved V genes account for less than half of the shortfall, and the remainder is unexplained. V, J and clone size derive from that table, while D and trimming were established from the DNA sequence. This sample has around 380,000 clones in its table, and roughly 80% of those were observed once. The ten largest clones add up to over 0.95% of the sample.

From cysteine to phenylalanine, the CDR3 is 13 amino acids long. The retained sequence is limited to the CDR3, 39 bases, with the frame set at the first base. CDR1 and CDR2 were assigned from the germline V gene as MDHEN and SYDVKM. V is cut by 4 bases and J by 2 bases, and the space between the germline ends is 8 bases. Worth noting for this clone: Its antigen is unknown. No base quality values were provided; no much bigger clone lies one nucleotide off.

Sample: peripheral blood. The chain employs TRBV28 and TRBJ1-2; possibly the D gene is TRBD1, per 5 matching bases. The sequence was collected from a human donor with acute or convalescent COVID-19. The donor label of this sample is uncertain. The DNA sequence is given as TGTGCCAGCAGTTCACGGACAAACTATGGCTACACCTTC. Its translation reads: CASSSRTNYGYTF.